What follows are 5 T cell receptor beta chains derived from one specimen sequenced in a study of blood T cell repertoires in COVID-19. Assay: immunoSEQ multiplex PCR; the TCRdb copy retains only in-frame clones and omits some. The sample consists of under 90,000 clones, 87% of them appearing once. The sample comprised peripheral blood. These receptors all come from a man in his 60s with acute or convalescent COVID-19.

Only one count was recorded for this clone. The gene calls are TRBV5-6 and TRBJ1-1; the D gene is possibly TRBD1 (5 bases). The length of the CDR3 is 15 residues. Germline V CDR1 and CDR2: SGHDT, YYEEEE. V was clipped by 4 bases and J by 0 bases, with 13 bases between them. Here the CDR3 DNA reads TGTGCCAGCAGCCGCGGGGACCGAGTGAACACTGAAGCTTTCTTT. Amino acid sequence: CASSRGDRVNTEAFF.

CDR3 DNA: TGTGCCAGCAGCCTCGACAGGGTAGAAGAAAAACTGTTTTTT. Protein: CASSLDRVEEKLFF. The V gene is TRBV7-9, the J gene TRBJ1-4, with TRBD1 matching over 7 bases. This CDR3 has 14 amino acids. Germline CDR1 and CDR2: SEHNR and FQNEAQ (reference sequence). V lost 5 bases, J lost 8 bases, and 8 bases stayed unmatched.

The J gene is TRBJ2-5, the V gene TRBV7-2, with no clear D. The CDR3 is 13 residues long. The germline V gene encodes CDR1 SGHTA and CDR2 FQGNSA. V lost 5 bases, J lost 4 bases, and 11 bases lay in between. CDR3 sequence (DNA): TGTGCCAGCAGCCCAAGAGGTGGAGAGACCCAGTACTTC. Translating it yields CASSPRGGETQYF.

This chain uses TRBV6-1 with TRBJ1-1, with a weak D call TRBD1 (6 bases). V was clipped by 2 bases and J by 2 bases, with 24 bases between them. CDR1 is MNHNS, CDR2 SASEGT, per germline. The CDR3 has 19 amino acids. For the CDR3, the DNA is TGTGCCAGCAGTGAAAGGGGCGGGCAGGGGACCCCCCGAAACACTGAAGCTTTCTTT. Amino acids: CASSERGGQGTPRNTEAFF.

This sequence joins TRBV4-1 and TRBJ1-1; tentatively, D is TRBD1 (5 bases). This CDR3 contains 16 residues. The V gene lost 3 bases and the J gene lost 1 base, with 15 bases spanning the gap. The V gene's germline CDR1 is MGHRA and CDR2 YSYEKL. CDR3 nucleotides: TGCGCCAGCAGCCAGGATGGGGGGAAAAGGAACACTGAAGCTTTCTTT. Translating gives CASSQDGGKRNTEAFF.